This section outlines one T cell receptor beta chain sequence together with its context. Antigen unknown. Treatment described: oral pan-JAK inhibitor, 5-10 mg twice daily. The sample belongs to a study of CD8+ T cells in alopecia areata. Study summary: Patients received oral tofacitinib, 5 to 10 mg twice daily, for moderate-to-severe alopecia areata. Tofacitinib dosing lasted 6 to 18 months, which was then followed by 6 months off drug.

This CDR3 is built from 15 residues. Trimming took off 1 base at V and 5 bases at J, with 15 bases between the two ends. Germline V CDR1 and CDR2: SGHRS, YFSETQ. Extracted RNA was reverse transcribed, and the resulting cDNA served as sequencing template. The data were produced by immunoSEQ multiplex PCR, yet TCRdb's version contains in-frame clones alone and is incomplete. The profile shows about 250,000 clones, 60% of them singletons. Whole-study findings and limits: Scalp clonality, along with expanded CD8+ clones among the top 100, was significantly decreased by tofacitinib.

The source of this sequence is a human donor with alopecia areata. The chain joins TRBV5-1 to TRBJ1-1; a possible D gene is TRBD1 (5 bases). This material consisted of CD4+ T cells sorted from blood, taken at roughly week 52, from a patient treated with tofacitinib. This chain's CDR3 is CASSLNWWGETEAFF. In DNA, the CDR3 is TGCGCCAGCAGCTTGAATTGGTGGGGGGAGACTGAAGCTTTCTTT.